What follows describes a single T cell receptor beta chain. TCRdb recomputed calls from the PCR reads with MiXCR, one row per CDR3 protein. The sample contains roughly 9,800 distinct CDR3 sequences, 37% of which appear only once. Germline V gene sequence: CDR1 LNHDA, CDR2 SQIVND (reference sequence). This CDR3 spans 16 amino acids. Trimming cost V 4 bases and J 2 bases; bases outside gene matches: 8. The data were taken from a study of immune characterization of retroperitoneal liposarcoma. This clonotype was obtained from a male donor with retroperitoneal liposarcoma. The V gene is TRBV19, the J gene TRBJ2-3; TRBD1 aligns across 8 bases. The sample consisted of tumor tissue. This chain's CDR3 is CASSSWDRTTTDTQYF. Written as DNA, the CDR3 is TGTGCCAGTAGTAGCTGGGACAGGACTACCACAGATACGCAGTATTTT.